These 18 T cell receptor beta chains originate from one sample sequenced in a study of blood T cell repertoires in COVID-19. Assay used: immunoSEQ multiplex PCR; TCRdb lists only in-frame clones, some missing. The data show approximately 50,000 clones, roughly nine tenths seen once. Sequencing was performed on peripheral blood. These receptors were taken from a human donor in a cohort sampled during active COVID-19.

The V call is TRBV11-3, the J call TRBJ2-6; D is possibly TRBD2 (6 bases). Trimming cost V 5 bases and J 1 base, with 12 bases left between them. Germline CDR1 is SGHNT and CDR2 is YENEEA. The CDR3 length is 16 residues. DNA for the CDR3: TGTGCCAGCAGCACACCGGCGGGGTCTGGGGCCAACGTCCTGACTTTC. Protein: CASSTPAGSGANVLTF.

The chain joins TRBV6-6 to TRBJ2-7; 10 positions agree with TRBD2. This CDR3 spans 13 amino acids. Germline assignment: CDR1 MNHNY and CDR2 SVGAGI (reference sequence). The V and J ends lost 7 bases and 7 bases, in that order; junction bases with no gene match: 7. For the CDR3, the DNA is TGTGCCAGCACCGAAGCGGGAGGGAGGGAGCAGTACTTC. Translation gives CASTEAGGREQYF.

The rearrangement links TRBV7-8 to TRBJ1-4; D call uncertain. Germline V CDR1 and CDR2: SGHVS, FQNEAQ. The ends were cut back, 3 bases at V and 5 bases at J, with 7 bases in the middle. CDR3 length: 13 amino acids. The CDR3, as DNA: TGTGCCAGCAGCTTCGGAGGGAATGAAAAACTGTTTTTT. It is translated as CASSFGGNEKLFF.

This chain links TRBV4-1 with TRBJ1-2; 9 bases align to TRBD1. The CDR3 consists of 16 residues. The trim removed 4 bases at V and 5 bases at J, leaving 11 bases unmatched. Germline CDR1 is MGHRA and CDR2 is YSYEKL. CDR3 amino acids: CASSRGQGATEYGYTF. Written as DNA, the CDR3 is TGCGCCAGCAGCCGGGGACAGGGAGCCACCGAATATGGCTACACCTTC.

The rearrangement links TRBV18 to TRBJ1-1; D remains ambiguous. The V gene's germline CDR1 is KGHSH and CDR2 LQKENI. The ends were cut back, 8 bases at V and 1 base at J, with 8 bases in the middle. The CDR3 sequence is 12 residues long. CDR3 amino acids: CASHPGNTEAFF. Written as DNA, the CDR3 is TGTGCCAGCCATCCCGGGAACACTGAAGCTTTCTTT.

The CDR3 protein is CATGQMPLEQYF. CDR3 bases: TGTGCCACTGGACAGATGCCTTTGGAGCAGTACTTC. The genes are TRBV6-5 and TRBJ2-7; perhaps TRBD1 as D (6 bases). CDR1 is MNHEY and CDR2 is SVGAGI in the germline V gene. V shed 10 bases and J shed 7 bases, with 17 bases lying between them. This CDR3 is built from 12 residues.

The chain joins TRBV14 to TRBJ1-1, with D perhaps TRBD1 (5 bases). This CDR3 contains 17 residues. The V and J ends lost 0 bases and 0 bases respectively, with 14 bases between them. Germline V gene lookup returns CDR1 SGHDN and CDR2 FVKESK. CDR3 protein: CASSQDRGSLMNTEAFF. Written as DNA, the CDR3 is TGTGCCAGCAGCCAAGATAGGGGCAGTTTAATGAACACTGAAGCTTTCTTT.

The rearrangement uses TRBV9 and TRBJ1-1; D is uncertain. Trimming pared 0 bases from V and 0 bases from J, leaving 9 bases between. The CDR3 is 15 residues long. Germline loops: CDR1 SGDLS, CDR2 YYNGEE. The CDR3 coding sequence is TGTGCCAGCAGCGTAGTCCCCAGCGTGAACACTGAAGCTTTCTTT. Translation: CASSVVPSVNTEAFF.

This clone turned up a few times. The V call is TRBV13, the J call TRBJ1-2, with a weak D call TRBD1 (5 bases). V lost 4 bases to trimming and J lost 6 bases, with 9 bases between them. The CDR3 length is 12 residues. CDR1 PRHDT and CDR2 FYEKMQ come from the germline V gene (reference sequence). This chain's CDR3 is CASSSSTDGYTF. Here the CDR3 DNA reads TGTGCCAGCAGCTCATCGACAGATGGCTACACCTTC.

The chain combines TRBV11-2 with TRBJ2-4; TRBD1 aligns across 7 bases. Per germline, CDR1 SGHAT and CDR2 FQNNGV. The CDR3 extends over 12 amino acids. The J segment lost 8 bases and the V segment lost 5 bases, leaving 3 bases of the junction unmatched. This CDR3 reads CASSPTGDIQYF. The CDR3, as DNA: TGTGCCAGCAGCCCTACAGGGGACATTCAGTACTTC. Using reference TRBV11-2 and TRBJ2-4 for the parts outside the CDR3, the full variable domain is EAGVAQSPRYKIIEKRQSVAFWCNPISGHATLYWYQQILGQGPKLLIQFQNNGVVDDSQLPKDRFSAERLKGVDSTLKIQPAKLEDSAVYLCASSPTGDIQYFGAGTRLSVL.

CDR3 in DNA: TGCGCCAGCAGTGACAGGTCTTCCCGCTACGAGCAGTACGTC. Translation gives CASSDRSSRYEQYV. The chain employs TRBV10-2 and TRBJ2-7; D call uncertain. The CDR3 sequence is 14 residues long. V gave up 3 bases and J gave up 3 bases, with 12 bases separating them. Germline V gene data show CDR1 as WSHSY and CDR2 as SAAADI.

This chain links TRBV7-7 with TRBJ2-7; 13 positions agree with TRBD2. The germline V gene encodes CDR1 SSHAT and CDR2 FNYEAQ (reference sequence). The CDR3 is made up of 19 amino acids. CDR3 region: CASSLAMRTSGRPPYEQYV. The CDR3 nucleotides are TGTGCTAGCAGCTTAGCTATGAGGACTAGCGGGAGACCCCCCTACGAGCAGTACGTC.

CDR3 residues: CASSGQFQETQYF. CDR3 DNA sequence: TGTGCCAGTAGTGGACAGTTTCAAGAGACCCAGTACTTC. The chain employs TRBV19 and TRBJ2-5; tentatively, D is TRBD1 (6 bases). CDR1 is LNHDA, CDR2 SQIVND, per germline (reference sequence). V lost 5 bases and J lost 2, with 9 bases in between. The CDR3 totals 13 residues.

The CDR3 protein is CASSLAGQAHEQYF. The DNA for the CDR3 is TGCGCCAGCAGCTTGGCCGGCCAGGCTCACGAGCAGTACTTC. The genes are TRBV5-1 and TRBJ2-7, with D unresolved. The CDR3 contains 14 residues. CDR1 and CDR2 from the germline V gene are SGHRS and YFSETQ. Trimming cost V 0 bases and J 5 bases, with 12 bases left between them.

This chain links TRBV6-6 with TRBJ2-5, with D possibly matching TRBD2 (6 bases). The V end was cut by 5 bases, the J end by 5 bases, with 12 bases between. There are 13 residues in the CDR3. Germline CDR1 is MNHNY and CDR2 is SVGAGI (reference sequence). CDR3 sequence: CASSLTSRETQYF. The CDR3 DNA reads TGTGCCAGCAGTCTTACTAGCAGGGAGACCCAGTACTTC.

The chain uses TRBV6-5 and TRBJ1-1; D perhaps matches TRBD1 (5 bases). Deletions cut 7 bases from V and 7 bases from J, with 13 bases between. CDR3 length equals 12 residues. CDR1 and CDR2 (germline): MNHEY, SVGAGI. The CDR3 sequence is CASTWGTGEAFF. CDR3 nucleotides: TGTGCCAGCACGTGGGGCACCGGTGAAGCTTTCTTT.

This chain uses TRBV5-1 with TRBJ2-2; D uncertain. CDR3 length: 11 residues. The V gene lost 7 bases and the J gene lost 6 bases, with 7 bases spanning the gap. The germline V gene encodes CDR1 SGHRS and CDR2 YFSETQ. The CDR3 nucleotides read TGCGCCAGCCAGGTTTCCGGGGAGCTGTTTTTT. It yields the protein CASQVSGELFF.

V and J are TRBV6-6 and TRBJ2-7; 9 positions match TRBD1. Germline V gene data show CDR1 as MNHNY and CDR2 as SVGAGI (reference sequence). The CDR3 is 14 residues long. V dropped 6 bases and J dropped 3; count of bases not matched to a gene: 6. The CDR3 region has the DNA TGTGCCAGCAGGGGACAGGGCGGTCTCTACGAGCAGTACTTC. This gives the protein CASRGQGGLYEQYF.